The 12 T cell receptor beta chains given below trace back to one sample, sequenced in a study of blood T cell repertoires in COVID-19. Generated by immunoSEQ multiplex PCR, the TCRdb table keeps only in-frame clones and is missing some. This sample has 490,000 or so clones; around 87% occur once, and the top ten carry over 1.5%. The sequenced material came from PBMCs or T cells enriched from blood (not recorded which). The receptors derive from a woman aged 40 to 50 who had recovered from COVID-19.

The CDR3 loop is CASTVRTSGRVLRWTDTQYF. The CDR3 bases are TGTGCCAGCACCGTGCGGACTAGCGGGAGGGTATTAAGATGGACAGATACGCAGTATTTT. The V gene is TRBV3-1 (or the pseudogene TRBV3-2), the J gene TRBJ2-3; 15 bases agree with TRBD2. CDR3 length: 20 amino acids. Germline V gives CDR1 LGHDT, CDR2 YNNKEL (reference sequence). Trimming took 7 bases from V and 3 from J; bases not matched to a gene: 17.

This sequence joins TRBV5-4 and TRBJ1-3; TRBD1 aligns across 7 bases. CDR3 length: 13 residues. The germline V gene has CDR1 SGHNT and CDR2 YYREEE (reference sequence). V dropped 4 bases and J dropped 2; count of bases not matched to a gene: 0. In DNA form, the CDR3 reads TGTGCCAGCAGCACAGGGGCTGGAAACACCATATATTTT. Its translation is CASSTGAGNTIYF.

V is TRBV30 and J is TRBJ1-4; D unresolved. The CDR3 consists of 12 residues. Germline V gene sequence: CDR1 GTSNPN, CDR2 SVGIG (reference sequence). The V end was cut by 8 bases, the J end by 3 bases, with 10 bases between. The CDR3 region is CAQRRSNEKLFF. The CDR3 DNA follows: TGTGCCCAGAGGCGGTCTAATGAAAAACTGTTTTTT.

The V gene is TRBV6-1, the J gene TRBJ2-5, with D possibly being TRBD1 (6 bases). The CDR3 extends over 16 amino acids. Germline CDR1 is MNHNS and CDR2 is SASEGT. V lost 1 base to trimming and J lost 7 bases, with 19 bases between them. CDR3 nucleotides: TGTGCCAGCAGTGAAGTAAACAGGGAAAATAGTGGGACCCAGTACTTC. This codes for CASSEVNRENSGTQYF.

The V call is TRBV9, the J call TRBJ1-5; perhaps TRBD1 as D (5 bases). The CDR3 consists of 15 residues. CDR1 SGDLS and CDR2 YYNGEE come from the germline V gene. Between the trimmed V and J ends, which lost 2 bases and 3 bases, there was a span of 12 bases. The DNA of the CDR3 is TGTGCCAGCAGCGTTTCTCCAGGGTACAATCAGCCCCAGCATTTT. Residues: CASSVSPGYNQPQHF.

The chain carries TRBV5-1 and TRBJ2-7, with 9 positions matching TRBD1. Germline V gene lookup returns CDR1 SGHRS and CDR2 YFSETQ. V dropped 2 bases and J dropped 5; count of bases not matched to a gene: 8. The CDR3 runs 15 residues. For the CDR3, the DNA is TGCGCCAGCAGCTTCGGACAGGGGAACCTCCACGAGCAGTACTTC. This sequence encodes CASSFGQGNLHEQYF. Looking up the rest from reference TRBV5-1 and TRBJ2-7 gives the full variable domain: KAGVTQTPRYLIKTRGQQVTLSCSPISGHRSVSWYQQTPGQGLQFLFEYFSETQRNKGNFPGRFSGRQFSNSRSEMNVSTLELGDSALYLCASSFGQGNLHEQYFGPGTRLTVT.

This chain uses TRBV6-4 with TRBJ1-2, with a weak D call TRBD1 (6 bases). Germline lookup yields CDR1 MRHNA and CDR2 SNTAGT. V was shortened by 8 bases and J by 3 bases, with 10 bases between the two germline ends. This CDR3 comprises 12 residues. The CDR3 spells CASSNRDYGYTF. The CDR3 DNA follows: TGTGCCAGCTCAAACAGGGACTATGGCTACACCTTC.

This chain connects TRBV28 to TRBJ1-5; D is possibly TRBD1 (6 bases). This CDR3 is 12 amino acids long. Per germline, CDR1 MDHEN and CDR2 SYDVKM. V gave up 11 bases and J gave up 7 bases, with 15 bases separating them. The CDR3 sequence is CAAQGRWQPQHF. The DNA of the CDR3 is TGTGCCGCACAGGGCAGGTGGCAGCCCCAGCATTTT.

A single count supports this clone. The chain employs TRBV20-1 and TRBJ1-2; D not certain. Germline V CDR1 and CDR2: DFQATT, SNEGSKA (reference sequence). The CDR3 covers 12 residues. V was trimmed by 3 bases and J by 0 bases, leaving 5 bases between them. In DNA, the CDR3 is TGCAGTGCTAGTTCCTCTAACTATGGCTACACCTTC. It specifies CSASSSNYGYTF.

The chain is built from TRBV4-1 and TRBJ1-5, with D possibly being TRBD1 (6 bases). Trimming shortened V by 1 base and J by 1 base, and 8 bases separated the two germline ends. CDR1 is MGHRA, CDR2 YSYEKL, per germline. This CDR3 comprises 15 residues. CDR3 DNA sequence: TGCGCCAGCAGCCAAGGGACAGCGAGCAATCAGCCCCAGCATTTT. Translation: CASSQGTASNQPQHF.

V usage is TRBV6-5 and J usage is TRBJ1-1; D perhaps matches TRBD1 (6 bases). V was pared by 4 bases and J by 0 bases, with 15 bases between. This CDR3 has 16 amino acids. Germline V CDR1 and CDR2: MNHEY, SVGAGI. This CDR3 reads CASSFLDRLMNTEAFF. The CDR3 DNA reads TGTGCCAGCAGTTTCCTCGACAGGCTAATGAACACTGAAGCTTTCTTT.

The V and J genes are TRBV27 and TRBJ2-1, with 12 bases identical to TRBD2. The CDR3 length is 15 residues. Germline V gene lookup returns CDR1 MNHEY and CDR2 SMNVEV (reference sequence). After removal of 5 bases from V and 9 bases from J, the junction contained 8 bases not matched to a gene. The CDR3 loop reads CASSPRLAGVFEQFF. DNA of the CDR3: TGTGCCAGCAGTCCCAGACTAGCGGGAGTTTTTGAGCAGTTCTTC.